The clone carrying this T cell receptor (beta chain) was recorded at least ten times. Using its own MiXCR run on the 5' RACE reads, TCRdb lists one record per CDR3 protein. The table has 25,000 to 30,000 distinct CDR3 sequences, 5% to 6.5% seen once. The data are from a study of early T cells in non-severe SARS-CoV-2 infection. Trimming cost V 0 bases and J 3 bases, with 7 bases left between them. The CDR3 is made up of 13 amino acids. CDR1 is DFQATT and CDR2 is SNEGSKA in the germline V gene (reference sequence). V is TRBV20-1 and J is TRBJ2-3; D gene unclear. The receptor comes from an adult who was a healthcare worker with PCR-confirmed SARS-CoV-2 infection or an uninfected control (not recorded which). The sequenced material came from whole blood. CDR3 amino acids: CSAREGVTDTQYF. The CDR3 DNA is TGCAGTGCTAGAGAGGGTGTGACAGATACGCAGTATTTT.